This T cell receptor (beta chain) came from a study of blood T cell repertoires in COVID-19. About the study: T cells, B-cell-depleted T cells, or PBMCs provided the cDNA or gDNA that served as material.

V gave up 0 bases and J gave up 3 bases, with 12 bases separating them. This CDR3 contains 15 residues. Germline V gene sequence: CDR1 LGHNA, CDR2 YSLEER. Cohort placement rested on clinical history that participants reported themselves. How the authors handled the data: From reference gene primer amplification, estimates of nucleated cell counts were derived. Repertoires were generated with immunoSEQ multiplex PCR, while TCRdb's copy carries only in-frame clones and drops some. V and J calls and clone size are those listed in that table; D and trimming were worked out from the DNA. The data contain about 430,000 clones, roughly 84% of them seen just once; the ten biggest clones take up approximately 1.5%.

The origin of this receptor is a woman in her late teens or twenties who had been exposed to COVID-19. Sample: PBMCs or T cells enriched from blood (not recorded which). V and J are TRBV4-3 and TRBJ2-7; tentative D call: TRBD1 (6 bases). CDR3 sequence (DNA): TGCGCCAGCAGCCAAGATCCAGGGGAAGGCTACGAGCAGTACTTC. Encoded protein: CASSQDPGEGYEQYF.